The 11 T cell receptor beta chains reported below all come from one sample, sequenced in a study of T cell repertoires in cytomegalovirus infection. TCRdb recomputed calls from the reads with MiXCR, one row per CDR3 protein. The sample includes about 400,000 distinct CDR3 sequences, approximately 18% seen only once; the top ten take 8.7%. The sample was PBMCs. The receptors come from a human donor in good health (CMV status not recorded). Some clones in this sample may be carry-over from other donors' samples.

In its sample, this clonotype was seen a few times. J is TRBJ1-5 and V is TRBV12-3 or TRBV12-4; D gene ambiguous. The CDR3 loop spans 11 amino acids. V lost 6 bases to trimming and J lost 11 bases, with 11 bases between them. CDR3 loop: CASSNRWAQHF. The DNA for the CDR3 is TGTGCCAGCAGCAATAGATGGGCCCAGCATTTT.

Worth noting for this clonotype: This may be a read error: a much more frequent sequence differs by one nucleotide. The conserved final phenylalanine or tryptophan is absent from the CDR3, which likely points to a read error. The rearrangement uses TRBV10-3 and TRBJ2-7, with D perhaps TRBD1 or TRBD2 (6 bases each). From germline, CDR1 is ENHRY and CDR2 SYGVKD. The CDR3 covers 13 residues. V was shortened by 3 bases and J by 1 base, with 7 bases between the two germline ends. This CDR3 is CAISEGGSYEQYL. The CDR3, as DNA: TGTGCCATCAGTGAAGGGGGGTCCTACGAGCAGTACTTA.

This clonotype has more than one count but fewer than ten. The chain couples TRBV20-1 to TRBJ2-3; TRBD2 matches at 12 bases. V was clipped by 1 base and J by 3 bases; unmatched bases: 11. Germline assignment: CDR1 DFQATT and CDR2 SNEGSKA (reference sequence). This CDR3 contains 18 residues. This CDR3 reads CSARALLASGRATDTQYF. The CDR3 DNA sequence: TGCAGTGCTAGAGCCCTCCTTGCTAGCGGGAGGGCTACAGATACGCAGTATTTT.

The chain couples TRBV4-3 to TRBJ2-7, with TRBD2 as a possible D gene (5 bases). This CDR3 has 17 residues. The ends were cut back, 0 bases at V and 0 bases at J, with 15 bases in the middle. CDR1 and CDR2 from the germline V gene are LGHNA and YSLEER. CDR3 protein: CASSQDLSGLASYEQYF. CDR3 bases: TGCGCCAGCAGCCAAGATCTTTCGGGGTTGGCCTCCTACGAGCAGTACTTC.

This clonotype was counted only a few times. J is TRBJ2-7 and V is TRBV28; 9 bases match TRBD1. Trimming removed 5 bases from V and 4 bases from J; junction bases left unmatched: 9. The germline V gene has CDR1 MDHEN and CDR2 SYDVKM. This CDR3 spans 15 amino acids. The CDR3 here is CASSPQGAFSYEQYF. The CDR3 DNA reads as TGTGCCAGCAGTCCACAGGGGGCATTTTCGTACGAGCAGTACTTC.

This clonotype has only a few counts. CDR3 loop: CASSLALGANTGELFF. CDR3 coding DNA: TGTGCCAGCAGTTTAGCGCTGGGGGCGAACACCGGGGAGCTGTTTTTT. This chain uses TRBV12-3 or TRBV12-4 with TRBJ2-2; possibly TRBD1 or TRBD2 for D (5 bases each). The CDR3 runs 16 residues. Trimming removed 0 bases from V and 0 bases from J, with 8 bases in between.

The rearrangement links TRBV28 to TRBJ1-5, with D perhaps TRBD1 (5 bases). This CDR3 is 14 amino acids long. CDR1 MDHEN and CDR2 SYDVKM come from the germline V gene. The ends were cut back, 7 bases at V and 5 bases at J, with 15 bases in the middle. CDR3 sequence reads: CASMPPGGDQPQHF. The DNA of the CDR3 is TGTGCCAGCATGCCCCCCGGGGGGGATCAGCCCCAGCATTTT.

The CDR3: CASSLDGGDSSYEQYF. CDR3 bases: TGTGCCAGCAGCTTGGACGGCGGGGACAGCTCCTACGAGCAGTACTTC. The V call is TRBV5-5, the J call TRBJ2-7; maybe TRBD1 (7 bases). The V end was cut by 0 bases, the J end by 0 bases, with 13 bases between. Germline CDR1 reads SGHKS; CDR2 reads YYEKEE (reference sequence). This CDR3 spans 16 amino acids.

This clonotype appeared a few times. The rearrangement uses TRBV10-3 and TRBJ1-4, with no clear D. The germline V and J ends were trimmed by 4 bases and 6 bases, with 15 bases remaining between them. Germline assignment: CDR1 ENHRY and CDR2 SYGVKD. This CDR3 is 15 amino acids long. CDR3 sequence (DNA): TGTGCCATCAGTGGCGGAGGCGGGGTAGATGAAAAACTGTTTTTT. It encodes CAISGGGGVDEKLFF.

This clonotype was picked up many times. The chain's CDR3 is CASSLGADSPLHF. Here the CDR3 DNA reads TGTGCCAGCAGCTTAGGTGCGGATTCACCCCTCCACTTT. The chain uses TRBV7-9 and TRBJ1-6; D not resolved. Germline V gene data show CDR1 as SEHNR and CDR2 as FQNEAQ (reference sequence). This CDR3 region has 13 residues. With 1 base removed from V and 8 bases from J, the gap between germline ends came to 6 bases.

This chain's CDR3 is CASSFTRPGQYF. CDR3 nucleotides: TGTGCCAGCAGTTTCACAAGACCGGGGCAGTATTTT. The genes are TRBV12-3 or TRBV12-4 and TRBJ2-3, with D unclear. The CDR3 has 12 amino acids. Deletions cut 3 bases from V and 11 bases from J, with 12 bases between.